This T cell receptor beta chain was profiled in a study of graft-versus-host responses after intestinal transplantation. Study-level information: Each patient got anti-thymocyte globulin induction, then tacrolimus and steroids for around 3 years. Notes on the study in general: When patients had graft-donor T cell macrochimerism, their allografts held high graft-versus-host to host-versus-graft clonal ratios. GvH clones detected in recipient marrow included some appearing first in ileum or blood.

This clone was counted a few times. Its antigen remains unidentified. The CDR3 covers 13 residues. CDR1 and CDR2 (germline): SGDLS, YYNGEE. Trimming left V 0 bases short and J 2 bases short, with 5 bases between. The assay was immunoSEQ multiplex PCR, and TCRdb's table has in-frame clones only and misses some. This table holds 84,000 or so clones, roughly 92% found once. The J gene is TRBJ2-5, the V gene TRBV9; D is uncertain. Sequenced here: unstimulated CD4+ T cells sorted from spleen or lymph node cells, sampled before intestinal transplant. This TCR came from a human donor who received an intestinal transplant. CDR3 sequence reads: CASSVGMQETQYF. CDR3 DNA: TGTGCCAGCAGCGTAGGTATGCAAGAGACCCAGTACTTC.